This is a list of T cell receptor beta chains from one sample in a study of PD-1 blockade in classical Hodgkin lymphoma. The method was immunoSEQ multiplex PCR; TCRdb's version includes in-frame clones alone and lacks a portion of them. Of 25,000 to 35,000 clones in the sample, 94% were seen once. The specimen sequenced was peripheral blood mononuclear cells (PBMCs). The receptor source for this set is a human donor with classical Hodgkin lymphoma. Both conserved end residues are part of each CDR3. The size entry is marked missing in some rows and otherwise reads once, few, many or a size class.

j_gene | abundance | v_gene | CDR3aa
TRBJ1-3 | . | TRBV9 | CASSRTGVARVSGNTIYF
TRBJ2-3 | . | TRBV9 | CASSEGPSGGITDTQYF
TRBJ1-2 | . | TRBV2 | CASSDDRAAGYTF
TRBJ2-3 | once | TRBV5-1 | CASSLEYPTDTQYF
TRBJ1-4 | . | TRBV6-5 | CASSYSPGDEKLFF
TRBJ2-5 | . | TRBV11-2 | CASSSPILAGGAQYF
TRBJ1-1 | . | TRBV4-2 | CASSQDQSRDTEAFF
TRBJ2-1 | . | TRBV11-3 | CASSLGQEPYSYNEQFF
TRBJ2-4 | . | TRBV7-2 | CASSRDRDYSIQYF
TRBJ2-7 | . | TRBV9 | CASSVSGLTYEQYF
TRBJ1-2 | . | TRBV28 | CASSRQGYYGYTF
TRBJ2-7 | . | TRBV28 | CASSPRVSSYEQYF
TRBJ1-1 | once | TRBV5-1 | CASSQRTGPNTEAFF
TRBJ2-7 | . | TRBV19 | CASSLLAGDSGADEQYF
TRBJ2-1 | . | TRBV29-1 | CSIHYNEQFF
TRBJ2-7 | . | TRBV7-2 | CASSHTPAYEQYF
TRBJ1-4 | . | TRBV9 | CASSQSTTNEKLFF
TRBJ1-6 | . | TRBV7-2 | CASSLGDNSYNSPLHF
TRBJ2-7 | . | TRBV6-4 | CASSDSSYEQYF
TRBJ2-3 | . | TRBV5-6 | CASSPGHPRQGWADTQYF
TRBJ2-7 | . | TRBV5-1 | CASSPTGTTFYEQYF
TRBJ2-3 | . | TRBV2 | CASSDIAGAEDTQYF
TRBJ2-7 | . | TRBV18 | CASSQRGGNEQYF
TRBJ2-2 | . | TRBV7-7 | CASSLSGLPGELFF
TRBJ1-1 | . | TRBV5-5 | CASSLRSVNTEAFF
TRBJ2-7 | . | TRBV15 | CATSRTPGQGLDEQYF
TRBJ1-6 | . | TRBV19 | CASSIEGNYSPLHF
TRBJ1-6 | . | TRBV7-9 | CASSLGTGGINSPLHF
TRBJ1-2 | . | TRBV21-1 | CASSKGGRGRFNGYTF